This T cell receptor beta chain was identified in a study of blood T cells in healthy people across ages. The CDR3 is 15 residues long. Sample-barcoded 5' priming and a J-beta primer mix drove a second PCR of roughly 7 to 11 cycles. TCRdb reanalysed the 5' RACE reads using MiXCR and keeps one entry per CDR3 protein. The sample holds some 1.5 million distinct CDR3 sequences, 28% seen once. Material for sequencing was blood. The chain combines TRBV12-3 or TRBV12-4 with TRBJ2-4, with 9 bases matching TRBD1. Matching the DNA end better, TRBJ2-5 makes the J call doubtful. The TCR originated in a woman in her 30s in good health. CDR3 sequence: CASSEGQGQGETQYF. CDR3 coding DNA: TGTGCCAGCAGCGAGGGACAGGGCCAGGGGGAGACCCAGTACTTC.